This T cell receptor beta chain was observed in a study of blood T cell repertoires in COVID-19. Authors' processing steps: How many nucleated cells were present was estimated from reference gene primer amplification. The table came from immunoSEQ multiplex PCR; TCRdb's copy has only in-frame clones and leaves some out. D and trimming come from the DNA, and the V and J calls and clone size come from that table. The data contain around 62,000 clones, roughly 85% of them singletons. J gave up 6 bases and V 7 bases, and 5 bases lay outside the gene matches. Germline CDR1 MDHEN, CDR2 SYDVKM. The CDR3 sequence is 13 residues long. This clone came up a few times.

The rearrangement joins TRBV28 to TRBJ2-4, with 8 bases identical to TRBD2. The sample was peripheral blood. The TCR sequence derives from a man in his forties or fifties with acute or convalescent COVID-19. Here the CDR3 DNA reads TGTGCCAGCACCCCGGGGGGGGTAAACATTCAGTACTTC. Its protein product is CASTPGGVNIQYF. Combining the CDR3 with reference TRBV28 and TRBJ2-4 gives the whole variable domain DVKVTQSSRYLVKRTGEKVFLECVQDMDHENMFWYRQDPGLGLRLIYFSYDVKMKEKGDIPEGYSVSREKKERFSLILESASTNQTSMYLCASTPGGVNIQYFGAGTRLSVL.